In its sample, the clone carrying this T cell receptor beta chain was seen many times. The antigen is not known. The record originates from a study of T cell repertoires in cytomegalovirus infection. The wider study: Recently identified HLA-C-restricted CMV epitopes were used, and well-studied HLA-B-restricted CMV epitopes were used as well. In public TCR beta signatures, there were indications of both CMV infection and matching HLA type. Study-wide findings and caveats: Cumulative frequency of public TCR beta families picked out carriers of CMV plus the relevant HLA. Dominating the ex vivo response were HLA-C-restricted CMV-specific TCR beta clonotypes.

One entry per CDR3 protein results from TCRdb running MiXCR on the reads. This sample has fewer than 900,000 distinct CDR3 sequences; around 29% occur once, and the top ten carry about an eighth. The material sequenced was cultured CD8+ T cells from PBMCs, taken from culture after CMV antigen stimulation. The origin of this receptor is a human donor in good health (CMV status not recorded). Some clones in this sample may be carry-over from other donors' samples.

The CDR3 DNA reads TGTGCCAGTAGTGCGGGACTAGCGGGGCTCAATGAGCAGTTCTTC. Amino acids: CASSAGLAGLNEQFF. This chain uses TRBV19 with TRBJ2-1; 13 nucleotides match TRBD2. The V segment lost 5 bases and the J segment 6 bases; nucleotides outside the gene matches: 4. This CDR3 region has 15 residues. From germline, CDR1 is LNHDA and CDR2 SQIVND (reference sequence).